Listed here are 32 T cell receptor beta chains from one sample, sequenced in a study of cytomegalovirus exposure and HLA in healthy donors (TCRdb year 2017). Library preparation employed the immunoSEQ multiplex PCR assay. The source is immuneACCESS, and TCRdb retained only in-frame sequences with V and J called. Part of the clones is not carried over; for the studies checked, unresolved V genes explain less than half of this, and the remainder is unexplained. Counted in this sample were 150,000 to 250,000 clones; 84% of them appeared once. 10% to 15% of the sample is held by the ten biggest clonotypes. The sequenced sample consisted of PBMCs. Receptors originate from a woman aged 25 to 39 in good health and CMV-seropositive.

This chain links TRBV29-1 with TRBJ2-6, with D perhaps TRBD1 (6 bases). Germline V gene sequence: CDR1 SQVTM, CDR2 ANQGSEA. The CDR3 sequence is 14 residues long. V dropped 6 bases and J dropped 1 base, with 10 bases sitting between them. The chain's CDR3 is CSVTTGSGANVLTF. CDR3 nucleotides: TGCAGCGTCACTACAGGGTCTGGGGCCAACGTCCTGACTTTC.

In this sample, this clone turned up many times. This chain connects TRBV13 to TRBJ2-2, with unresolved D. Germline CDR1 PRHDT, CDR2 FYEKMQ (reference sequence). Trimming cost V 0 bases and J 3 bases, with 5 bases left between them. This CDR3 contains 14 residues. The CDR3 loop reads CASSLGTHTGELFF. The CDR3 DNA reads as TGTGCCAGCAGCTTAGGCACTCACACCGGGGAGCTGTTTTTT.

The chain employs TRBV9 and TRBJ2-5; D unresolved. Germline CDR1 and CDR2: SGDLS and YYNGEE. Deletions cut 2 bases from V and 0 bases from J, with 8 bases between. This CDR3 region has 14 residues. CDR3 nucleotides: TGTGCCAGCAGCGTTCGAGCTTACCAAGAGACCCAGTACTTC. This codes for CASSVRAYQETQYF.

CDR3 residues: CATMDRGWGNTIYF. CDR3 bases: TGTGCCACCATGGACAGGGGTTGGGGAAACACCATATATTTT. V and J are TRBV6-1 and TRBJ1-3; 9 nucleotides match TRBD1. Germline V gene data show CDR1 as MNHNS and CDR2 as SASEGT. V shed 10 bases, J shed 4 bases, and the junction held 8 bases outside the gene matches. This CDR3 has 14 residues.

This chain links TRBV25-1 with TRBJ2-7, with a weak D call TRBD1 (6 bases). V lost 3 bases, J lost 7 bases, and 16 bases lay in between. The germline V gene encodes CDR1 MGHDK and CDR2 SYGVNS. The CDR3 sequence is 14 residues long. The CDR3 region has the DNA TGTGCCAGCAGTGAGAAGCAGGGGTCCGTGGAGCAGTACTTC. This sequence encodes CASSEKQGSVEQYF.

This chain uses TRBV2 with TRBJ2-1, with D uncertain. This CDR3 has 11 residues. CDR1 SNHLY and CDR2 FYNNEI come from the germline V gene. V gave up 0 bases and J gave up 15 bases, with 9 bases separating them. This chain's CDR3 is CASSEAARLFF. The CDR3 bases are TGTGCCAGCAGTGAAGCGGCTAGATTGTTCTTC. Supplemented by reference TRBV2 and TRBJ2-1, the full variable domain reads EPEVTQTPSHQVTQMGQEVILRCVPISNHLYFYWYRQILGQKVEFLVSFYNNEISEKSEIFDDQFSVERPDGSNFTLKIRSTKLEDSAMYFCASSEAARLFFGPGTRLTVL.

The chain carries TRBV5-1 and TRBJ1-1; no reliable D call. The CDR3 extends over 14 amino acids. V lost 3 bases and J 2 bases, leaving 11 bases between the germline ends. The germline V gene encodes CDR1 SGHRS and CDR2 YFSETQ. The CDR3 nucleotides are TGCGCCAGCAGCTCGAGCCCTACTAACACTGAAGCTTTCTTT. Residues: CASSSSPTNTEAFF. The full variable domain, rest sourced from reference TRBV5-1 and TRBJ1-1, is KAGVTQTPRYLIKTRGQQVTLSCSPISGHRSVSWYQQTPGQGLQFLFEYFSETQRNKGNFPGRFSGRQFSNSRSEMNVSTLELGDSALYLCASSSSPTNTEAFFGQGTRLTVV.

The rearrangement links TRBV14 to TRBJ2-7; 12 nucleotides line up with TRBD1. The CDR3 totals 14 residues. V gave up 4 bases and J gave up 7 bases; unmatched junction bases: 5. Germline-derived CDR1 and CDR2 are SGHDN and FVKESK. The CDR3 loop reads CASSPRDRGQEQYF. CDR3 sequence (DNA): TGTGCCAGCAGCCCCCGGGACAGGGGGCAAGAGCAGTACTTC. Drawing the rest from reference TRBV14 and TRBJ2-7, the complete variable domain is EAGVTQFPSHSVIEKGQTVTLRCDPISGHDNLYWYRRVMGKEIKFLLHFVKESKQDESGMPNNRFLAERTGGTYSTLKVQPAELEDSGVYFCASSPRDRGQEQYFGPGTRLTVT.

The rearrangement uses TRBV4-1 and TRBJ1-1; no reliable D call. V dropped 3 bases and J dropped 1 base, with 9 bases sitting between them. The CDR3 loop spans 14 amino acids. CDR1 is MGHRA, CDR2 YSYEKL, per germline. The chain's CDR3 is CASSHNRQNTEAFF. The CDR3 DNA sequence: TGCGCCAGCAGCCACAATAGACAGAACACTGAAGCTTTCTTT.

The chain recombines TRBV5-4 with TRBJ2-7, with 11 bases identical to TRBD2. Germline CDR1 and CDR2: SGHNT and YYREEE (reference sequence). Losses at the gene ends were 4 bases for V and 3 bases for J; bases not matched to a gene: 6. This CDR3 contains 15 residues. The CDR3 here is CASSRGLAENYEQYF. Written as DNA, the CDR3 is TGTGCCAGCAGCCGGGGACTAGCGGAAAACTACGAGCAGTACTTC.

This chain uses TRBV7-2 with TRBJ1-2; no clear D gene. The ends were cut back, 4 bases at V and 6 bases at J, with 9 bases in the middle. Germline CDR1 and CDR2: SGHTA and FQGNSA. This CDR3 spans 12 amino acids. The CDR3 region has the DNA TGTGCCAGCAGCTATCCCGGGGATGGCTACACCTTC. Its translation: CASSYPGDGYTF.

The rearrangement joins TRBV2 to TRBJ2-5; TRBD2 agrees at 9 bases. V lost 6 bases and J lost 1; bases outside the gene matches: 3. From germline, CDR1 is SNHLY and CDR2 FYNNEI. This CDR3 spans 14 amino acids. CDR3 DNA: TGTGCCAGCAGAACTAGCGGGCCCCAAGAGACCCAGTACTTC. It encodes CASRTSGPQETQYF.

The chain is built from TRBV5-8 and TRBJ1-1; TRBD1 is a possible D gene (5 bases). This CDR3 is built from 15 residues. V lost 0 bases to trimming and J lost 4 bases, with 13 bases between them. CDR1 and CDR2 (germline): SGHTS, YDEGEE. As DNA, the CDR3 is TGTGCCAGCAGCTTGGCCTTTCAGGGTGGCACTGAAGCTTTCTTT. Its protein is CASSLAFQGGTEAFF.

The chain joins TRBV29-1 to TRBJ1-2, with 8 positions matching TRBD1. This CDR3 spans 15 amino acids. Germline V gene sequence: CDR1 SQVTM, CDR2 ANQGSEA. V shed 5 bases, J shed 4 bases, and the junction held 12 bases outside the gene matches. DNA of the CDR3: TGCAGCGTTACCCAGGGGGCGCCCTTATCCTATGGCTACACCTTC. Protein: CSVTQGAPLSYGYTF. Combining the CDR3 with reference TRBV29-1 and TRBJ1-2 gives the whole variable domain SAVISQKPSRDICQRGTSLTIQCQVDSQVTMMFWYRQQPGQSLTLIATANQGSEATYESGFVIDKFPISRPNLTFSTLTVSNMSPEDSSIYLCSVTQGAPLSYGYTFGSGTRLTVV.

The CDR3 DNA sequence: TGTGCCAGTAGTTCGCGCCCAAATGAGCAGTTCTTC. It codes for CASSSRPNEQFF. This rearrangement joins TRBV19 to TRBJ2-1; no reliable D call. The ends were cut back, 5 bases at V and 7 bases at J, with 9 bases in the middle. Germline V gives CDR1 LNHDA, CDR2 SQIVND (reference sequence). The CDR3 runs to 12 residues.

The chain carries TRBV28 and TRBJ1-2; 7 bases match TRBD1. V gave up 5 bases and J gave up 2 bases; unmatched junction bases: 5. The CDR3 length is 14 residues. Germline V gives CDR1 MDHEN, CDR2 SYDVKM. This chain's CDR3 is CASSTGTANYGYTF. The CDR3 DNA is TGTGCCAGCAGTACCGGGACAGCAAACTATGGCTACACCTTC.

The chain couples TRBV28 to TRBJ1-5; TRBD1 agrees at 7 bases. The CDR3 length is 14 residues. With 1 base clipped from V and 7 bases from J, the junction kept 4 bases outside the gene matches. CDR1 is MDHEN and CDR2 is SYDVKM in the germline V gene. CDR3 nucleotides: TGTGCCAGCAGTTTATCACAGGGGAGGCAGCCCCAGCATTTT. Translated, it gives CASSLSQGRQPQHF.

The J gene is TRBJ2-7, the V gene TRBV6-5; TRBD2 matches at 9 bases. Germline-derived CDR1 and CDR2 are MNHEY and SVGAGI. V shed 0 bases and J 6 bases; nucleotides not matched to a gene: 6. This CDR3 contains 15 residues. The CDR3 coding sequence is TGTGCCAGCAGTTACTCGCGGGAGGGCCTGGCCGAGCAGTACTTC. Its translation: CASSYSREGLAEQYF.

The chain combines TRBV5-1 with TRBJ2-7; no definite D call. Germline values: CDR1 SGHRS, CDR2 YFSETQ. The CDR3 sequence is 16 residues long. Deletions cut 0 bases from V and 2 bases from J, with 15 bases between. Here the CDR3 DNA reads TGCGCCAGCAGCTTGGTCTTGTCGGGTCCTCCCTACGAGCAGTACTTC. Translating gives CASSLVLSGPPYEQYF. The full variable domain, in which reference TRBV5-1 and TRBJ2-7 provide the parts outside the CDR3, is KAGVTQTPRYLIKTRGQQVTLSCSPISGHRSVSWYQQTPGQGLQFLFEYFSETQRNKGNFPGRFSGRQFSNSRSEMNVSTLELGDSALYLCASSLVLSGPPYEQYFGPGTRLTVT.

The chain employs TRBV5-1 and TRBJ2-1; 8 bases align to TRBD1. The CDR3 has 15 amino acids. Trimming cost V 2 bases and J 5 bases; bases outside gene matches: 6. Germline-derived CDR1 and CDR2 are SGHRS and YFSETQ. CDR3 loop: CASSFGQGRDNEQFF. The DNA of the CDR3 is TGCGCCAGCAGCTTTGGACAGGGCCGGGACAATGAGCAGTTCTTC.

The rearrangement links TRBV7-6 to TRBJ2-7; D not certain. The CDR3 covers 14 residues. Trimming removed 0 bases from V and 7 bases from J, with 13 bases in between. Germline CDR1 SGHVS, CDR2 FNYEAQ. The CDR3 bases are TGTGCCAGCAGCTTAGCAGTCCGCGGTGGGGAGCAGTACTTC. Its translation is CASSLAVRGGEQYF.

This clone has more than one count but fewer than ten. The gene calls are TRBV18 and TRBJ1-5; D is possibly TRBD1 (6 bases). The CDR3 loop spans 15 amino acids. Germline-derived CDR1 and CDR2 are KGHSH and LQKENI. Deletions cut 3 bases from V and 3 bases from J, with 12 bases between. CDR3 sequence (DNA): TGTGCCAGCTCACCCTCGACAGGACACAATCAGCCCCAGCATTTT. This codes for CASSPSTGHNQPQHF.

The chain has TRBV28 and TRBJ2-2; D may be TRBD1 (5 bases). The V and J ends lost 6 bases and 5 bases respectively, with 13 bases between them. The CDR3 consists of 14 residues. Germline V gene sequence: CDR1 MDHEN, CDR2 SYDVKM. The CDR3 DNA sequence: TGTGCCAGCAGCCGCGACAGTTCAACCGGGGAGCTGTTTTTT. It is translated as CASSRDSSTGELFF.

This chain connects TRBV25-1 to TRBJ2-7; D possibly corresponds to TRBD2 (6 bases). CDR3 length equals 14 residues. Germline V gives CDR1 MGHDK, CDR2 SYGVNS. Trimming pared 5 bases from V and 5 bases from J, leaving 16 bases between. CDR3 in amino acids: CASSSTTGVHEQYF. CDR3 DNA sequence: TGTGCCAGCAGTAGTACAACGGGGGTCCACGAGCAGTACTTC.

The CDR3 is CSVGQGAIYEQYF. In nucleotides, the CDR3 is TGCAGCGTTGGACAGGGGGCAATCTACGAGCAGTACTTC. The chain uses TRBV29-1 and TRBJ2-7; TRBD1 matches 10 bases. J gave up 3 bases and V 4 bases, and 3 bases lay outside the gene matches. CDR3 length: 13 amino acids. CDR1 and CDR2 from the germline V gene are SQVTM and ANQGSEA.

The chain has TRBV27 and TRBJ1-2; D is possibly TRBD1 (5 bases). The CDR3 covers 18 residues. CDR1 is MNHEY, CDR2 SMNVEV, per germline (reference sequence). The V and J ends lost 4 bases and 4 bases respectively, with 25 bases between them. The CDR3 nucleotides read TGTGCCAGCAGTTCAAACTTCGGACATCCGGGCGGTGGCTATGGCTACACCTTC. Residues: CASSSNFGHPGGGYGYTF.

This rearrangement joins TRBV30 to TRBJ2-7, with no clear D. V was clipped by 4 bases and J by 0 bases, with 13 bases between them. The CDR3 extends over 14 amino acids. Germline V gene data show CDR1 as GTSNPN and CDR2 as SVGIG (reference sequence). CDR3 in amino acids: CAWTRLSLSYEQYF. The CDR3 DNA is TGTGCCTGGACTCGGTTGTCCCTCTCCTACGAGCAGTACTTC.

The chain has TRBV6-1 and TRBJ2-7, with D maybe TRBD1 (6 bases). CDR1 and CDR2 from the germline V gene are MNHNS and SASEGT. Trimming cost V 5 bases and J 1 base, with 9 bases left between them. The CDR3 length is 13 residues. CDR3 amino acids: CASSLDRSYEQYF. The CDR3 DNA is TGTGCCAGCAGTTTAGACAGGTCCTACGAGCAGTACTTC.

The chain employs TRBV27 and TRBJ2-7; 8 bases are shared with TRBD2. The CDR3 totals 17 residues. Germline-derived CDR1 and CDR2 are MNHEY and SMNVEV (reference sequence). After removal of 0 bases from V and 0 bases from J, the junction contained 7 bases not matched to a gene. This chain's CDR3 is CASSLSWVAGISYEQYF. The CDR3 nucleotides read TGTGCCAGCAGTTTATCGTGGGTAGCGGGGATCTCCTACGAGCAGTACTTC.

The V call is TRBV2, the J call TRBJ1-4; 7 positions agree with TRBD1. Germline V gene sequence: CDR1 SNHLY, CDR2 FYNNEI. The ends lost 8 bases at V and 2 bases at J; junction bases unmatched: 11. The CDR3 is 16 amino acids. The CDR3 region has the DNA TGTGCCAGCCGAGTGAGGGGGCCAGGGACTAATGAAAAACTGTTTTTT. Residues: CASRVRGPGTNEKLFF.

CDR3 sequence (DNA): TGTGCCAGCAGCTTAGACAGGGGCATTTATAACTATGGCTACACCTTC. Translating it yields CASSLDRGIYNYGYTF. The genes are TRBV7-2 and TRBJ1-2; 7 bases align to TRBD1. The CDR3 contains 16 residues. V lost 1 base, J lost 1 base, and 6 bases stayed unmatched. Germline V gives CDR1 SGHTA, CDR2 FQGNSA.

The gene calls are TRBV7-3 and TRBJ2-7, with 10 nucleotides matching TRBD1. Germline assignment: CDR1 SGHTA and CDR2 FQGTGA. The CDR3 is 15 residues long. The J segment lost 2 bases and the V segment lost 2 bases, leaving 3 bases of the junction unmatched. The CDR3 DNA sequence: TGTGCCAGCAGCTTATTGGGACAGGGGACCTACGAGCAGTACTTC. Amino acid sequence: CASSLLGQGTYEQYF.